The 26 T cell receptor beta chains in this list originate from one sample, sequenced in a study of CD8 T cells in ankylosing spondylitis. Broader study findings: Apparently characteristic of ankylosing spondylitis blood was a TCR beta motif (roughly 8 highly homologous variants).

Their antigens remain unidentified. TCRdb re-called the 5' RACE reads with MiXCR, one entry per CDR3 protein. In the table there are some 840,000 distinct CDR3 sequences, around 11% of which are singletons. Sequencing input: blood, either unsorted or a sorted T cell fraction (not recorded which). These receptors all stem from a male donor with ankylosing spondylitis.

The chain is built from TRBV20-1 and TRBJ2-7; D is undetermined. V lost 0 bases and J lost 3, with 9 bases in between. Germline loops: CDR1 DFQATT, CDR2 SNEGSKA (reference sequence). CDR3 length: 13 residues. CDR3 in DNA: TGCAGTGCTAGAGATCGTCGACACTACGAGCAGTACTTC. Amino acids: CSARDRRHYEQYF.

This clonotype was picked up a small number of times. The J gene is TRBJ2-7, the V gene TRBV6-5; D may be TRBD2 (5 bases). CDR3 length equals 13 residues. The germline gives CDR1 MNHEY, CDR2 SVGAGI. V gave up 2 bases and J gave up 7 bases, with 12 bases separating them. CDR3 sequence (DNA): TGTGCCAGCAGTTACCGGACTCCGGGGGAGCAGTACTTC. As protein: CASSYRTPGEQYF.

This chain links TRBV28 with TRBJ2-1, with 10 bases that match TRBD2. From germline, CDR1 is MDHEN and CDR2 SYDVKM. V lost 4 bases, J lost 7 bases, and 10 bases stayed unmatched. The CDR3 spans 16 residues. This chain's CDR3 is CASSSPGLATRNEQFF. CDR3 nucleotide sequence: TGTGCCAGCAGTTCTCCGGGACTAGCGACGAGAAATGAGCAGTTCTTC.

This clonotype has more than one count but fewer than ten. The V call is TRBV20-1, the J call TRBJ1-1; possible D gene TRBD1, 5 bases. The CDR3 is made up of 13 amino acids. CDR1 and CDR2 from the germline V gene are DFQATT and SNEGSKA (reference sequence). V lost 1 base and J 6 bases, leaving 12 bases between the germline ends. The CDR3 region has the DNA TGCAGTGCTAGAGCCCCGGGGGTGCCTGAAGCTTTCTTT. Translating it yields CSARAPGVPEAFF.

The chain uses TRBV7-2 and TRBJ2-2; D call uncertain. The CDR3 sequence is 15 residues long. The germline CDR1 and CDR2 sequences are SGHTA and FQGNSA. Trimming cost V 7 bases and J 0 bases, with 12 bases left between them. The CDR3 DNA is TGTGCCAGCACCCATGGACCCGCGAACACCGGGGAGCTGTTTTTT. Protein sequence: CASTHGPANTGELFF.

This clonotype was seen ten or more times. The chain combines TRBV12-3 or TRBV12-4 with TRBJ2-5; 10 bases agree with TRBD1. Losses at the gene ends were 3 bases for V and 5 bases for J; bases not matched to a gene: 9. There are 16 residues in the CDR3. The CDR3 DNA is TGTGCCAGCAGTTTGACGGGACAGGGGATATTCGAGACCCAGTACTTC. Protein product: CASSLTGQGIFETQYF.

The CDR3 nucleotides are TGTGCCAGCAGTTTTGGACGGGAGGAGCAGTTCTTC. This encodes CASSFGREEQFF. V is TRBV5-6 and J is TRBJ2-1; a possible D gene is TRBD2 (6 bases). This CDR3 is 12 amino acids long. Trimming left V 5 bases short and J 10 bases short, with 13 bases between. The germline CDR1 and CDR2 sequences are SGHDT and YYEEEE.

The DNA of the CDR3 is TGTGCCGCAAACCAAGAGACCCAGTACTTC. Protein product: CAANQETQYF. This chain connects TRBV7-8 to TRBJ2-5; D is ambiguous. This CDR3 is 10 amino acids long. V was trimmed by 11 bases and J by 0 bases, leaving 4 bases between them. CDR1 and CDR2 (germline): SGHVS, FQNEAQ. The whole variable domain, filled in from reference TRBV7-8 and TRBJ2-5, reads GAGVSQSPRYKVAKRGQDVALRCDPISGHVSLFWYQQALGQGPEFLTYFQNEAQLDKSGLPSDRFFAERPEGSVSTLKIQRTQQEDSAVYLCAANQETQYFGPGTRLLVL.

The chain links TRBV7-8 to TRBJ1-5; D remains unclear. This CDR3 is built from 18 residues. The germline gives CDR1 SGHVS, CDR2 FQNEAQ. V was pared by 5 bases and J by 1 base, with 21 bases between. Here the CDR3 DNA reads TGTGCCAGCAGCGCGATCGTTACCGGTGCCGGGAGCAATCAGCCCCAGCATTTT. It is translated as CASSAIVTGAGSNQPQHF.

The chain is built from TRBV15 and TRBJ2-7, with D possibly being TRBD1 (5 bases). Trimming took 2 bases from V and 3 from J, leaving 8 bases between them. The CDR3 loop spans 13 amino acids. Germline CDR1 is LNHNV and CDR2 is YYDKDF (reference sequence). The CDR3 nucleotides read TGTGCCACCAGCAGAACAGGAATCTACGAGCAGTACTTC. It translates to CATSRTGIYEQYF.

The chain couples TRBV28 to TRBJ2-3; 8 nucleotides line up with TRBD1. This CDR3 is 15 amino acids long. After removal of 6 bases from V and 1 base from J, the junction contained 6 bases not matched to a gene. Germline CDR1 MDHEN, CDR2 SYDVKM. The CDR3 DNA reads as TGTGCCAGCAGGGGACAGGCCCTGGGCACAGATACGCAGTATTTT. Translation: CASRGQALGTDTQYF. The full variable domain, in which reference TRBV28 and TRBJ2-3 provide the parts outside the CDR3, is DVKVTQSSRYLVKRTGEKVFLECVQDMDHENMFWYRQDPGLGLRLIYFSYDVKMKEKGDIPEGYSVSREKKERFSLILESASTNQTSMYLCASRGQALGTDTQYFGPGTRLTVL.

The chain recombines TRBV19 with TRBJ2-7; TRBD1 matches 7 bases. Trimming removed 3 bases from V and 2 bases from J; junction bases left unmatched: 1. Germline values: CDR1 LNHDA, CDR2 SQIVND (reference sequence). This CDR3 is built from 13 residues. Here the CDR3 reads CASSIRGTYEQYF. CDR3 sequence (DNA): TGTGCCAGTAGTATCAGGGGGACCTACGAGCAGTACTTC.

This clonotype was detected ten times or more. The CDR3 DNA reads TGCAGTTTACAGGGGGCTACAGATACGCAGTATTTT. This encodes CSLQGATDTQYF. V usage is TRBV29-1 and J usage is TRBJ2-3; the match to TRBD1 covers 9 bases. The CDR3 length is 12 residues. Germline loops: CDR1 SQVTM, CDR2 ANQGSEA.

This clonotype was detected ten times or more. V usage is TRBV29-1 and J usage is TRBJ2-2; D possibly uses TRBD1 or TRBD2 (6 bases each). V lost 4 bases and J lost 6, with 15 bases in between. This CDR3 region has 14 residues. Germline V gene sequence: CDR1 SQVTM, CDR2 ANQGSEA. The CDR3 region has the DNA TGCAGCGTTGGGGGGGCGCTTGTCCCCGGGGAGCTGTTTTTT. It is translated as CSVGGALVPGELFF.

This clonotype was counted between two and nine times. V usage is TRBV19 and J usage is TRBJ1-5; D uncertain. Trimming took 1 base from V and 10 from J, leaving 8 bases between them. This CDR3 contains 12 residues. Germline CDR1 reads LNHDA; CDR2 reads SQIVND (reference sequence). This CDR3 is CASSIAVGPQHF. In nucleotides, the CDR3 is TGTGCCAGTAGTATAGCCGTCGGACCCCAGCATTTT.

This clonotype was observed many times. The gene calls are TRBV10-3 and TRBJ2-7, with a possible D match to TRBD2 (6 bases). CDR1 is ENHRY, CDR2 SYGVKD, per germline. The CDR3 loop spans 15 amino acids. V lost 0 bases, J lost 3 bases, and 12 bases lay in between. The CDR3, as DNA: TGTGCCATCAGTGAGTCCGTGGAGGGTAGCTACGAGCAGTACTTC. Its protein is CAISESVEGSYEQYF.

Here the CDR3 DNA reads TGTGCCAGCAGCTTGTCAGGCCCTCGCACAGATACGCAGTATTTT. Translation: CASSLSGPRTDTQYF. The V call is TRBV5-4, the J call TRBJ2-3; D is unclear. The CDR3 extends over 15 amino acids. With 1 base removed from V and 1 base from J, the gap between germline ends came to 10 bases. CDR1 is SGHNT, CDR2 YYREEE, per germline (reference sequence).

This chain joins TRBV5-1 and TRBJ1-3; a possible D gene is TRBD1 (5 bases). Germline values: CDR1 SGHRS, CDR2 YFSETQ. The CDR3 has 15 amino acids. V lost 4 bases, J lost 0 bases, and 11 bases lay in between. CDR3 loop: CASSPTESSGNTIYF. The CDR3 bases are TGCGCCAGCAGCCCGACAGAGAGCTCTGGAAACACCATATATTTT.

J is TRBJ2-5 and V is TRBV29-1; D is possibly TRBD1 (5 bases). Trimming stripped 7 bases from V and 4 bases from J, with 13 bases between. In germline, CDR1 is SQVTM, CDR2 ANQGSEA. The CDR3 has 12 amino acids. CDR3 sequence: CSAALGRETQYF. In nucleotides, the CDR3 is TGCAGCGCCGCCCTGGGGCGAGAGACCCAGTACTTC.

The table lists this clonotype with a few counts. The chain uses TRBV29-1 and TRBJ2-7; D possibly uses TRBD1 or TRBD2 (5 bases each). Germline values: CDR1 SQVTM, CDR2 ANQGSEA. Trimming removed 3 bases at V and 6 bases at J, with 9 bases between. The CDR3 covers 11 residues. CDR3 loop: CSVDSGGEQYF. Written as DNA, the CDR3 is TGCAGCGTTGATTCTGGGGGCGAGCAGTACTTC.

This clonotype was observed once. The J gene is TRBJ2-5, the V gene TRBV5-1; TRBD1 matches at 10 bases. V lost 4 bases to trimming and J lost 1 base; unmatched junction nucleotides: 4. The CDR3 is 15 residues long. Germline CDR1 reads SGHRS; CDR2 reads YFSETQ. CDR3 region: CASSVRDRGQETQYF. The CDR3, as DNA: TGCGCCAGCAGCGTACGGGACAGGGGCCAAGAGACCCAGTACTTC. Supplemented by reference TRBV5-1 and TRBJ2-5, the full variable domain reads KAGVTQTPRYLIKTRGQQVTLSCSPISGHRSVSWYQQTPGQGLQFLFEYFSETQRNKGNFPGRFSGRQFSNSRSEMNVSTLELGDSALYLCASSVRDRGQETQYFGPGTRLLVL.

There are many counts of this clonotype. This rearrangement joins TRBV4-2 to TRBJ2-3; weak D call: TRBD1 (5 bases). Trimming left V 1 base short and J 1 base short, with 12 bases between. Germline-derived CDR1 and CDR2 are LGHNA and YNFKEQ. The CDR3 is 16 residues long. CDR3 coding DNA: TGTGCCAGCAGCCAAGGCGACCAAGGGGGCACAGATACGCAGTATTTT. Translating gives CASSQGDQGGTDTQYF.

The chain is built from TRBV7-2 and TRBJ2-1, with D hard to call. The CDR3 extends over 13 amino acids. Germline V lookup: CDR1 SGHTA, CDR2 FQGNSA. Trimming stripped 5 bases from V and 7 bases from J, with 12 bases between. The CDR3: CASSPRVRNEQFF. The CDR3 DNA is TGTGCCAGCAGCCCGAGAGTTCGGAATGAGCAGTTCTTC.

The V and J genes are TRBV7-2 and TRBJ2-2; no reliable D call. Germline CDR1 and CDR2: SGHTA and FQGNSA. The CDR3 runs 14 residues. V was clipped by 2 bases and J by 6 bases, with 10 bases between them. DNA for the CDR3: TGTGCCAGCAGCTTAAGGTTAAATCCCGGGGAGCTGTTTTTT. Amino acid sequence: CASSLRLNPGELFF.

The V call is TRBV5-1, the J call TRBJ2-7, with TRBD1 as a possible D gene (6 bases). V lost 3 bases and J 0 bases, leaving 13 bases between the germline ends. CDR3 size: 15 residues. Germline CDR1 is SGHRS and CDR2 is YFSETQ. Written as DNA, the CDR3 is TGCGCCAGCAGCTCGACAGGTTCCAGCTCCTACGAGCAGTACTTC. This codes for CASSSTGSSSYEQYF.

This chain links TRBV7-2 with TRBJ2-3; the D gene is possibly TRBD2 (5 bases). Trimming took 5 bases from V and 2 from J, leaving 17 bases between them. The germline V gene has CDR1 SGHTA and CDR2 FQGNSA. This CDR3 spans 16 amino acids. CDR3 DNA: TGTGCCAGCAGCCGCGATCCCGGGATGCTCACAGATACGCAGTATTTT. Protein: CASSRDPGMLTDTQYF.